These 29 T cell receptor beta chains were sequenced from one sample in a study of cytomegalovirus exposure and HLA in healthy donors. PCR amplification relied on 60 Vbeta primers (plus 13 Jbeta primers). This table comes from immunoSEQ multiplex PCR, and its TCRdb copy is limited to in-frame clones, with some not included. The table records approximately 140,000 clones, approximately 78% of them present only once. Sequenced: PBMCs. These receptors all come from a human donor in good health.

The V and J genes are TRBV18 and TRBJ2-4; maybe TRBD2 (5 bases). Germline V lookup: CDR1 KGHSH, CDR2 LQKENI. Trimming took 2 bases from V and 4 from J, leaving 9 bases between them. There are 14 residues in the CDR3. The chain's CDR3 is CASSPEGNKNIQYF. As DNA, the CDR3 is TGTGCCAGCTCACCAGAGGGTAATAAAAACATTCAGTACTTC.

The CDR3 DNA is TGTGCCAGCTCACCACCGGTACAGGGGTTAAACATTCAGTACTTC. Protein product: CASSPPVQGLNIQYF. This rearrangement joins TRBV18 to TRBJ2-4; the match to TRBD1 covers 7 bases. From germline, CDR1 is KGHSH and CDR2 LQKENI. There are 15 residues in the CDR3. The trim removed 0 bases at V and 6 bases at J, leaving 5 bases unmatched.

The V and J genes are TRBV9 and TRBJ2-7; possible D gene TRBD2, 6 bases. The V gene's germline CDR1 is SGDLS and CDR2 YYNGEE. This CDR3 is built from 15 residues. Deletions cut 0 bases from V and 2 bases from J, with 12 bases between. The CDR3 region is CASSVAMGLPYEQYF. DNA for the CDR3: TGTGCCAGCAGCGTAGCTATGGGACTTCCCTACGAGCAGTACTTC.

The chain has TRBV15 and TRBJ2-7; D is undetermined. Between the trimmed V and J ends, which lost 0 bases and 0 bases, there was a span of 12 bases. Germline lookup yields CDR1 LNHNV and CDR2 YYDKDF (reference sequence). The CDR3 totals 16 residues. CDR3 protein: CATSRDLASGSYEQYF. For the CDR3, the DNA is TGTGCCACCAGCAGAGATCTTGCTTCGGGCTCCTACGAGCAGTACTTC. The full variable domain, completed using reference TRBV15 and TRBJ2-7, is DAMVIQNPRYQVTQFGKPVTLSCSQTLNHNVMYWYQQKSSQAPKLLFHYYDKDFNNEADTPDNFQSRRPNTSFCFLDIRSPGLGDTAMYLCATSRDLASGSYEQYFGPGTRLTVT.

The chain recombines TRBV7-8 with TRBJ2-2, with D perhaps matching TRBD1 (5 bases). From germline, CDR1 is SGHVS and CDR2 FQNEAQ. The CDR3 consists of 16 residues. V dropped 5 bases and J dropped 5 bases, with 18 bases sitting between them. The CDR3 DNA reads as TGTGCCAGCAGCCTAGGTTTAAGGGGTTGGACCGGGGAGCTGTTTTTT. It specifies CASSLGLRGWTGELFF.

This rearrangement joins TRBV5-8 to TRBJ1-6; tentative D call: TRBD1 (6 bases). This CDR3 contains 15 residues. The V end lost 2 bases, the J end lost 7 bases, and 13 bases lay between the germline ends. Germline V gives CDR1 SGHTS, CDR2 YDEGEE. The CDR3 loop is CASSLTGKVNSPLHF. In DNA form, the CDR3 reads TGTGCCAGCAGCTTAACAGGGAAGGTGAATTCACCCCTCCACTTT.

The CDR3 DNA reads as TGTGCCAGCAGCCTTGGGACAGGGGTCGAAAAACTGTTTTTT. Protein: CASSLGTGVEKLFF. V usage is TRBV28 and J usage is TRBJ1-4, with 10 bases fitting TRBD1. The germline V gene encodes CDR1 MDHEN and CDR2 SYDVKM. V shed 6 bases and J 8 bases; nucleotides not matched to a gene: 6. The CDR3 covers 14 residues.

V gene TRBV7-9 combines with J gene TRBJ1-2; TRBD1 aligns across 7 bases. V shed 4 bases and J 6 bases; nucleotides not matched to a gene: 14. Germline V CDR1 and CDR2: SEHNR, FQNEAQ (reference sequence). The CDR3 sequence is 16 residues long. The CDR3 coding sequence is TGTGCCAGCAGCTCATATTCCCTCCTCACAGGGGATGGCTACACCTTC. Its protein is CASSSYSLLTGDGYTF.

V gene TRBV4-3 combines with J gene TRBJ1-2; 7 bases line up with TRBD1. This CDR3 spans 15 amino acids. V was clipped by 3 bases and J by 5 bases; unmatched bases: 9. CDR1 and CDR2 (germline): LGHNA, YSLEER. CDR3 nucleotides: TGCGCCAGCAGCCATACAGGGGTCGGCGGTTATGGCTACACCTTC. Protein product: CASSHTGVGGYGYTF.

Details on this clone: Different DNA sequences within this sample yield the same CDR3. This CDR3 reads CASSLYQGTGELFF. CDR3 coding DNA: TGTGCCAGCAGCCTCTACCAGGGCACCGGGGAGCTGTTTTTT. This chain links TRBV7-3 with TRBJ2-2, with TRBD1 as a possible D gene (5 bases). The CDR3 is 14 amino acids. Trimming removed 5 bases from V and 4 bases from J, with 11 bases in between. Germline V gene data show CDR1 as SGHTA and CDR2 as FQGTGA.

This clone was seen a single time. This rearrangement joins TRBV29-1 to TRBJ2-2; D gene unclear. V lost 7 bases, J lost 5 bases, and 14 bases lay in between. CDR1 is SQVTM, CDR2 ANQGSEA, per germline. The CDR3 sequence is 13 residues long. This chain's CDR3 is CSGHPSATGELFF. In DNA form, the CDR3 reads TGCAGCGGCCACCCGTCCGCGACCGGGGAGCTGTTTTTT.

This sequence joins TRBV5-5 and TRBJ2-5, with 7 bases identical to TRBD1. The DNA end is a closer match to TRBJ2-7, so the J assignment may be wrong. CDR3 size: 14 residues. Germline CDR1 reads SGHKS; CDR2 reads YYEKEE (reference sequence). The CDR3 loop reads CASSPWGQPYEQYF. In DNA, the CDR3 is TGTGCCAGCAGCCCCTGGGGACAGCCATACGAGCAGTACTTC.

This chain connects TRBV6-6 to TRBJ1-2, with 8 bases lining up with TRBD1. Losses at the gene ends were 4 bases for V and 5 bases for J; bases not matched to a gene: 12. Per the germline V gene, CDR1 is MNHNY and CDR2 is SVGAGI (reference sequence). This CDR3 is built from 16 residues. The CDR3 sequence is CASSSFSGTGGYGYTF. The CDR3 nucleotides read TGTGCCAGCAGTTCCTTCTCCGGGACAGGTGGATATGGCTACACCTTC.

The chain has TRBV10-1 and TRBJ1-1, with D hard to call. The germline V gene has CDR1 WNHNN and CDR2 SYGVQD (reference sequence). This CDR3 is built from 11 residues. Trimming took off 10 bases at V and 13 bases at J, with 19 bases between the two ends. The CDR3 bases are TGCGCCACCGGGGTGCGGAGCTCCTTTTTCTTT. Amino acid sequence: CATGVRSSFFF.

V and J are TRBV2 and TRBJ2-7, with 7 bases matching TRBD2. Germline V gene sequence: CDR1 SNHLY, CDR2 FYNNEI. This CDR3 contains 12 residues. The J segment lost 0 bases and the V segment lost 8 bases, leaving 1 base of the junction unmatched. CDR3 in DNA: TGTGCCAGCGGCGGGGGCTCCTACGAGCAGTACTTC. It translates to CASGGGSYEQYF.

The chain employs TRBV7-2 and TRBJ1-6; TRBD1 might be the D (6 bases). V was cut by 4 bases and J by 9 bases, with 13 bases left in between. In germline, CDR1 is SGHTA, CDR2 FQGNSA. The CDR3 consists of 14 residues. The CDR3 sequence: CASSSDGGASPLHF. In DNA, the CDR3 is TGTGCCAGCAGCTCCGACGGGGGGGCTTCACCCCTCCACTTT. Full variable domain (remainder filled in from reference TRBV7-2 and TRBJ1-6): GAGVSQSPSNKVTEKGKDVELRCDPISGHTALYWYRQSLGQGLEFLIYFQGNSAPDKSGLPSDRFSAERTGGSVSTLTIQRTQQEDSAVYLCASSSDGGASPLHFGNGTRLTVT.

V gene TRBV27 combines with J gene TRBJ1-1, with a tentative D call TRBD1 (5 bases). Trimming removed 3 bases from V and 0 bases from J, with 11 bases in between. Germline V gives CDR1 MNHEY, CDR2 SMNVEV (reference sequence). There are 15 residues in the CDR3. CDR3 coding DNA: TGTGCCAGCAGTTTTGTCCAGGGCCTGAACACTGAAGCTTTCTTT. As protein: CASSFVQGLNTEAFF.

This clone was counted a single time. This sequence joins TRBV5-1 and TRBJ1-1; the D gene is possibly TRBD1 (6 bases). V shed 6 bases and J shed 4 bases, with 16 bases lying between them. This CDR3 is built from 14 residues. Germline loops: CDR1 SGHRS, CDR2 YFSETQ. The DNA of the CDR3 is TGCGCCAGCACCCCGCCAATACAGGGCACTGAAGCTTTCTTT. It codes for CASTPPIQGTEAFF. The full variable domain, completed using reference TRBV5-1 and TRBJ1-1, is KAGVTQTPRYLIKTRGQQVTLSCSPISGHRSVSWYQQTPGQGLQFLFEYFSETQRNKGNFPGRFSGRQFSNSRSEMNVSTLELGDSALYLCASTPPIQGTEAFFGQGTRLTVV.

The chain employs TRBV5-4 and TRBJ2-1, with 9 bases fitting TRBD2. This CDR3 contains 16 residues. Germline V gives CDR1 SGHNT, CDR2 YYREEE (reference sequence). Trimming at V came to 0 bases and at J to 5 bases, leaving 6 bases not matched to a gene. The CDR3 sequence is CASSLVRTSDHNEQFF. The CDR3 DNA sequence: TGTGCCAGCAGCTTGGTTCGGACTAGCGACCACAATGAGCAGTTCTTC.

The CDR3 protein is CASTARGGRTLEAFF. Here the CDR3 DNA reads TGTGCCAGCACCGCCCGGGGGGGTCGAACTCTCGAAGCTTTCTTT. The chain uses TRBV5-6 and TRBJ1-1; a possible D gene is TRBD1 (5 bases). V lost 6 bases and J lost 8, with 23 bases in between. The CDR3 covers 15 residues. Germline lookup yields CDR1 SGHDT and CDR2 YYEEEE.

Note on this clone: The junction does not match germline at one end; this may be a read error. The V gene is TRBV19, the J gene TRBJ1-2, with unresolved D. The germline V gene encodes CDR1 LNHDA and CDR2 SQIVND (reference sequence). The CDR3 runs to 12 residues. The CDR3 DNA sequence: TGTGCCACCCGGCCCGGGTTATATGGCCACACCTTC. Amino acid sequence: CATRPGLYGHTF.

The rearrangement uses TRBV27 and TRBJ2-1, with 8 bases that match TRBD2. After removal of 3 bases from V and 4 bases from J, the junction contained 8 bases not matched to a gene. Germline V gene data show CDR1 as MNHEY and CDR2 as SMNVEV (reference sequence). There are 16 residues in the CDR3. Here the CDR3 reads CASSFFGVAGYNEQFF. CDR3 coding DNA: TGTGCCAGCAGTTTTTTCGGGGTAGCGGGATACAATGAGCAGTTCTTC.

The chain joins TRBV28 to TRBJ1-5, with TRBD1 as a possible D gene (5 bases). Trimming cost V 5 bases and J 2 bases, with 13 bases left between them. Germline assignment: CDR1 MDHEN and CDR2 SYDVKM. CDR3 length: 15 amino acids. Here the CDR3 DNA reads TGTGCCAGCAGTCCTGTGGGGACTGGCAATCAGCCCCAGCATTTT. Translated, it gives CASSPVGTGNQPQHF. The variable domain in full, completed from reference TRBV28 and TRBJ1-5, reads DVKVTQSSRYLVKRTGEKVFLECVQDMDHENMFWYRQDPGLGLRLIYFSYDVKMKEKGDIPEGYSVSREKKERFSLILESASTNQTSMYLCASSPVGTGNQPQHFGDGTRLSIL.

This clone was seen a single time. This chain joins TRBV29-1 and TRBJ2-7, with TRBD1 identical over 10 bases. The junction had 1 base not matched to a gene; V was cut back by 3 bases and J by 2 bases. Per germline, CDR1 SQVTM and CDR2 ANQGSEA. The CDR3 consists of 13 residues. CDR3 in amino acids: CSVEGTGAYEQYF. The CDR3, as DNA: TGCAGCGTTGAGGGGACAGGGGCCTACGAGCAGTACTTC.

The chain carries TRBV19 and TRBJ2-7, with D perhaps TRBD2 (6 bases). Looked up from germline, CDR1 is LNHDA and CDR2 is SQIVND (reference sequence). The CDR3 is made up of 18 amino acids. V was clipped by 1 base and J by 2 bases, with 21 bases between them. CDR3 sequence (DNA): TGTGCCAGTAGTATAGGGCGCGGGGCGGGCCAGCGGCCCTACGAGCAGTACTTC. Translated: CASSIGRGAGQRPYEQYF.

V and J are TRBV30 and TRBJ1-6, with a weak D call TRBD1 (6 bases). The CDR3 covers 14 residues. V was pared by 0 bases and J by 5 bases, with 8 bases between. Germline lookup yields CDR1 GTSNPN and CDR2 SVGIG (reference sequence). In DNA form, the CDR3 reads TGTGCCTGGAGTGTACCAGGGGATAATTCACCCCTCCACTTT. This codes for CAWSVPGDNSPLHF.

The rearrangement joins TRBV7-2 to TRBJ2-2, with 11 bases lining up with TRBD2. V was pared by 6 bases and J by 2 bases, with 11 bases of the junction left unmatched. This CDR3 spans 18 amino acids. Germline values: CDR1 SGHTA, CDR2 FQGNSA. CDR3 residues: CASRIAGGPHTNTGELFF. Here the CDR3 DNA reads TGTGCCAGCAGGATAGCGGGGGGGCCCCACACAAACACCGGGGAGCTGTTTTTT.

This clone was counted between two and nine times. The chain employs TRBV6-5 and TRBJ2-1; 9 nucleotides match TRBD2. V gave up 5 bases and J gave up 6 bases; unmatched junction bases: 5. Germline V lookup: CDR1 MNHEY, CDR2 SVGAGI. The CDR3 covers 14 residues. The CDR3 bases are TGTGCCAGCAGTAGCGGGGGGCCTTTCAATGAGCAGTTCTTC. It yields the protein CASSSGGPFNEQFF.

As regards this clone: At one end, the junction sequence differs from germline, possibly due to a read error. The chain recombines TRBV7-9 with TRBJ1-1, with 7 bases lining up with TRBD1. Germline CDR1 SEHNR, CDR2 FQNEAQ (reference sequence). The CDR3 loop spans 16 amino acids. The chain's CDR3 is CSSSLGTARVSTEAFF. The DNA for the CDR3 is TGTTCCAGCAGCTTAGGGACAGCGCGGGTGAGCACTGAAGCTTTCTTT.